This TCR beta chain is drawn from a study of T-cell memory formation after mild COVID-19. Looking at the study overall: For the most part, TCR clusters were specific to one donor.

TCRdb reanalysed the 5' RACE reads using MiXCR and keeps one entry per CDR3 protein. The repertoire holds more than 350,000 distinct CDR3 sequences, about 21% seen once, with around 12% in the top ten. This clonotype was counted only a few times. Its antigen remains unidentified. Whole-study findings and limits: Several responding clones turned up in pre-infection memory, indicating that cross-reactive memory may have taken part. Whereas later expanders leaned CD4+, clones contracting day 15 to 85 showed a balanced CD4/CD8 makeup. Nothing confirmed that second-wave clones peaking on day 37 were specific for SARS-CoV-2.

This clonotype was obtained from an adult woman who had mild COVID-19 (a few samples of this study predate the infection). Cell type and time point are not known. The sequenced material came from PBMCs or a T cell subset sorted from them (not recorded which).

The CDR3 protein is CASSLRGLAAKNIQYF. The CDR3 DNA sequence: TGCGCCAGCAGCTTGAGGGGGCTAGCAGCCAAAAACATTCAGTACTTC. The chain joins TRBV5-1 to TRBJ2-4; TRBD1 matches at 7 bases. The length of the CDR3 is 16 residues. Germline trimming cut 1 base from V and 0 bases from J; bases unmatched to any gene: 4. CDR1 is SGHRS and CDR2 is YFSETQ in the germline V gene.